The clone carrying this T cell receptor beta chain occurred a few times. Its antigen is undetermined. CDR3 length: 14 amino acids. The PCR made use of 60 Vbeta and 13 Jbeta primers. Original processing methods: Tens of millions of unique TCR beta chains, 9.5 million to 14 million shared, were counted in a later analysis. Sequencing used immunoSEQ multiplex PCR; TCRdb keeps in-frame clones, though not all of them. Clone size and V and J calls were adopted from that table, with D and trimming inferred from the DNA. The sample has some 160,000 clones; over 60% are singletons. This sample was taken from a study of cytomegalovirus exposure and HLA in healthy donors. Regarding the study as a whole: The majority of TCR sequences were rare, yet some public TCRs appeared in many donors. It was reported that the classifier diagnosed cytomegalovirus status with high specificity and sensitivity in both the original and validation cohorts.

Material for sequencing was PBMCs. The sequence derives from a man between 35 and 55 years old in good health and CMV-seronegative. The rearrangement joins TRBV12-2 to TRBJ2-5; no DNA check was done on the table's D call, TRBD1. TRBV12-2 is a pseudogene locus. The CDR3 sequence: CASRLGGRGETQYF. The DNA for the CDR3 is TGTGCAAGTCGCTTAGGAGGCAGGGGGGAGACCCAGTACTTC.